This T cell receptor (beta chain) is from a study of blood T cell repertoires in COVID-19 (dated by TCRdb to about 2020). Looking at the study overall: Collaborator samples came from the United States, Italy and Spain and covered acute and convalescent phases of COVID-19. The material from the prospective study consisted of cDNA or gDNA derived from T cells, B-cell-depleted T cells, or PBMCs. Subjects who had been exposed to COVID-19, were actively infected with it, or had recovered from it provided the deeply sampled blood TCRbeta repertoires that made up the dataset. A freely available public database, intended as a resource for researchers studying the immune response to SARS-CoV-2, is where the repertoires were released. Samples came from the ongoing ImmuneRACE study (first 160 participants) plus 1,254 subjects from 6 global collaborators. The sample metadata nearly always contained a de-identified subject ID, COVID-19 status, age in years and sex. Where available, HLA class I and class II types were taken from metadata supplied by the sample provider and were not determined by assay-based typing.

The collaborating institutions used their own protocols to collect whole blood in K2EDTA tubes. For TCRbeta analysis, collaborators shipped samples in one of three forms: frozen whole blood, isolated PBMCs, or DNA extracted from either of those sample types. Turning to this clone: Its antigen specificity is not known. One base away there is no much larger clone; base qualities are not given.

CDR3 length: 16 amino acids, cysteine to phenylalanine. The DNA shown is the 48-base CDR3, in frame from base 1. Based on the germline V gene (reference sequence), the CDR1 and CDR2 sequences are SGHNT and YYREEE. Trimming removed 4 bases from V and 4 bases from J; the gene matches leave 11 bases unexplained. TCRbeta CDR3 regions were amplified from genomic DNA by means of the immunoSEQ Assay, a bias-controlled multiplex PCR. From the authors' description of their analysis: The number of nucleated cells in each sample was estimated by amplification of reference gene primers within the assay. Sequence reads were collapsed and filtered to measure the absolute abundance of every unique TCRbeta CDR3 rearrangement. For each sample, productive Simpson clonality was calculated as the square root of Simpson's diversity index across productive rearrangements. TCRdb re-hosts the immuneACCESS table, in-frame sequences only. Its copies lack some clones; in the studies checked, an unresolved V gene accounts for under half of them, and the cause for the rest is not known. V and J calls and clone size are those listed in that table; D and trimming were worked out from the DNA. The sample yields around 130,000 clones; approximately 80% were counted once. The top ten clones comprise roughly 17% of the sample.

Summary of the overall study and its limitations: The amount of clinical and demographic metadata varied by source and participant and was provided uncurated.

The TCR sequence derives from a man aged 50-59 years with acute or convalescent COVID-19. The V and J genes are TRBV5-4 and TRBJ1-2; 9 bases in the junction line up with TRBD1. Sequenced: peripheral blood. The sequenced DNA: TGTGCCAGCAGCGAACCAAACAGGGGGCAGGGCTATGGCTACACCTTC. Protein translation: CASSEPNRGQGYGYTF.